Listed here are 19 T cell receptor beta chains from one sample, sequenced in a study of blood T cell repertoires in COVID-19. Clones were read by immunoSEQ multiplex PCR, and TCRdb kept only the in-frame ones, dropping some. The table shows over 250,000 clones, with around 87% occurring only once. The sample consisted of peripheral blood. Source of these receptors: a woman between 50 and 59 years old with acute or convalescent COVID-19.

The chain employs TRBV3-1 (or the pseudogene TRBV3-2) and TRBJ2-3; TRBD2 is a possible D gene (6 bases). Germline CDR1 and CDR2: LGHDT and YNNKEL (reference sequence). The CDR3 has 15 amino acids. The germline V and J ends were trimmed by 2 bases and 1 base, with 10 bases remaining between them. The DNA of the CDR3 is TGTGCCAGCAGCCAAATTGGCGGGGGCACAGATACGCAGTATTTT. Amino acid sequence: CASSQIGGGTDTQYF.

The chain couples TRBV19 to TRBJ2-1, with D perhaps matching TRBD2 (7 bases). V was clipped by 8 bases and J by 7 bases, with 18 bases between them. This CDR3 contains 14 residues. From germline, CDR1 is LNHDA and CDR2 SQIVND (reference sequence). In DNA form, the CDR3 reads TGTGCCAGTTCCTTTTGGGGAGGGGGGAATGAGCAGTTCTTC. Its protein product is CASSFWGGGNEQFF.

The rearrangement links TRBV20-1 to TRBJ1-1; 7 positions agree with TRBD1. Germline CDR1 reads DFQATT; CDR2 reads SNEGSKA (reference sequence). The CDR3 is made up of 14 amino acids. Unmatched junction bases numbered 5, after V lost 3 bases and J lost 1 base. In DNA, the CDR3 is TGCAGTGCTAGTAAGGGACAGTCGAACACTGAAGCTTTCTTT. As protein: CSASKGQSNTEAFF.

The chain is built from TRBV6-6 and TRBJ1-2; 8 bases are shared with TRBD1. The trim removed 6 bases at V and 13 bases at J, leaving 7 bases unmatched. There are 11 residues in the CDR3. Germline V lookup: CDR1 MNHNY, CDR2 SVGAGI (reference sequence). For the CDR3, the DNA is TGTGCCAGCAGGCAGCAGGGGGCGCTCACCTTC. The encoded protein is CASRQQGALTF.

The rearrangement uses TRBV5-8 and TRBJ1-1, with D perhaps TRBD1 (6 bases). This CDR3 has 13 amino acids. Looked up from germline, CDR1 is SGHTS and CDR2 is YDEGEE. V was pared by 4 bases and J by 1 base, with 8 bases between. CDR3 in DNA: TGTGCCAGCAGCCCGGGACAGAACACTGAAGCTTTCTTT. Protein product: CASSPGQNTEAFF.

This clone appeared a few times. The J gene is TRBJ1-4, the V gene TRBV19; D possibly corresponds to TRBD1 (6 bases). V was trimmed by 3 bases and J by 7 bases, leaving 18 bases between them. The CDR3 sequence is 16 residues long. Per germline, CDR1 LNHDA and CDR2 SQIVND (reference sequence). The CDR3 DNA reads as TGTGCCAGTAGTATTTCCCTGGCAGGGGCAGCTGAAAAACTGTTTTTT. This codes for CASSISLAGAAEKLFF.

The V and J genes are TRBV28 and TRBJ1-6; 8 bases align to TRBD1. CDR1 MDHEN and CDR2 SYDVKM come from the germline V gene. V shed 6 bases, J shed 7 bases, and the junction held 5 bases outside the gene matches. The CDR3 covers 14 residues. The CDR3 sequence is CASRWGDRNSPLHF. CDR3 in DNA: TGTGCCAGCAGGTGGGGGGACAGGAATTCACCCCTCCACTTT.

The chain combines TRBV6-2 or TRBV6-3 with TRBJ1-4; TRBD1 aligns across 8 bases. Per germline, CDR1 MNHEY and CDR2 SVGEGT. This CDR3 contains 16 residues. The V gene end was trimmed by 5 bases and the J gene end by 3 bases; junction bases not matched to a gene: 8. The CDR3 DNA follows: TGTGCCAGCAGTCCCCGAACAGGGGGACCTAATGAAAAACTGTTTTTT. Translation: CASSPRTGGPNEKLFF.

The chain uses TRBV2 and TRBJ1-2, with TRBD1 matching over 8 bases. Germline lookup yields CDR1 SNHLY and CDR2 FYNNEI. The CDR3 is made up of 13 amino acids. V shed 6 bases and J 7 bases; nucleotides not matched to a gene: 7. Here the CDR3 reads CASRDQGAGGYTF. As DNA, the CDR3 is TGTGCCAGCAGAGATCAGGGGGCGGGTGGCTACACCTTC.

The genes are TRBV2 and TRBJ1-2; TRBD1 is a possible D gene (5 bases). Trimming took off 6 bases at V and 5 bases at J, with 13 bases between the two ends. This CDR3 is built from 13 residues. Germline V gene data show CDR1 as SNHLY and CDR2 as FYNNEI. CDR3 region: CASRETETYGYTF. The DNA for the CDR3 is TGTGCCAGCAGGGAGACAGAGACTTATGGCTACACCTTC.

J is TRBJ1-2 and V is TRBV28, with 8 bases that match TRBD1. Per the germline V gene, CDR1 is MDHEN and CDR2 is SYDVKM. The J segment lost 7 bases and the V segment lost 3 bases, leaving 7 bases of the junction unmatched. CDR3 length: 14 amino acids. The CDR3 DNA sequence: TGTGCCAGCAGTTTGCTCAGGGGGCGCTTTGGCTACACCTTC. The encoded protein is CASSLLRGRFGYTF.

The J gene is TRBJ2-7, the V gene TRBV4-2; TRBD2 matches at 9 bases. The length of the CDR3 is 16 residues. V was pared by 0 bases and J by 1 base, with 4 bases of the junction left unmatched. Germline V lookup: CDR1 LGHNA, CDR2 YNFKEQ. The CDR3 DNA reads TGTGCCAGCAGCCAAGATAGCGGGAGAACTTCCTACGAGCAGTACTTC. Translated, it gives CASSQDSGRTSYEQYF.

The chain couples TRBV27 to TRBJ1-1, with D possibly TRBD1 on 5 matching bases. Germline V lookup: CDR1 MNHEY, CDR2 SMNVEV (reference sequence). V was pared by 6 bases and J by 9 bases, with 17 bases between. This CDR3 is built from 13 residues. CDR3 sequence: CASRRSGAVKAFF. CDR3 in DNA: TGTGCCAGCAGGAGAAGCGGGGCAGTCAAAGCTTTCTTT.

A word on this clone: A junction end diverges from the germline sequence, so it may reflect a read error. The chain is built from TRBV4-3 and TRBJ1-1, with D possibly being TRBD1 (5 bases). The length of the CDR3 is 15 residues. Germline V gives CDR1 LGHNA, CDR2 YSLEER. CDR3 sequence: CASSKDGGGGTEAFF. The CDR3 nucleotides read TGCGCCAGCAGCAAAGACGGTGGCGGGGGGACTGAAGCTTTCTTT.

The chain carries TRBV27 and TRBJ2-1; 9 nucleotides line up with TRBD2. CDR1 is MNHEY and CDR2 is SMNVEV in the germline V gene (reference sequence). The length of the CDR3 is 13 residues. The ends lost 8 bases at V and 7 bases at J; junction bases unmatched: 6. The CDR3 here is CASGGTSYNEQFF. The CDR3 DNA sequence: TGTGCCAGCGGCGGGACTAGCTATAATGAGCAGTTCTTC.

The chain employs TRBV3-1 (or the pseudogene TRBV3-2) and TRBJ2-3; the match to TRBD2 covers 16 bases. Per the germline V gene, CDR1 is LGHDT and CDR2 is YNNKEL (reference sequence). Trimming at V came to 4 bases and at J to 6 bases, leaving 7 bases not matched to a gene. CDR3 size: 17 residues. The chain's CDR3 is CASSPGTSGRAWDTQYF. The CDR3 nucleotides read TGTGCCAGCAGCCCTGGGACTAGCGGGAGGGCCTGGGATACGCAGTATTTT.

This chain's CDR3 is CASSQQGEREEFF. The CDR3 nucleotides read TGTGCCAGCAGCCAACAAGGGGAGCGGGAAGAGTTCTTC. This chain uses TRBV3-1 (or the pseudogene TRBV3-2) with TRBJ2-1, with 7 bases matching TRBD2. The ends lost 2 bases at V and 14 bases at J; junction bases unmatched: 9. The germline V gene has CDR1 LGHDT and CDR2 YNNKEL (reference sequence). The CDR3 totals 13 residues.

The chain joins TRBV7-2 to TRBJ2-5, with 11 nucleotides matching TRBD2. The trim removed 5 bases at V and 4 bases at J, leaving 9 bases unmatched. This CDR3 is built from 16 residues. Germline V CDR1 and CDR2: SGHTA, FQGNSA. CDR3 nucleotides: TGTGCCAGCAGCACCCAACTAGCGGGAGTTGGAGAGACCCAGTACTTC. Translated: CASSTQLAGVGETQYF.

This chain joins TRBV7-9 and TRBJ2-1; TRBD2 matches at 11 bases. The CDR3 loop spans 17 amino acids. Germline V gene lookup returns CDR1 SEHNR and CDR2 FQNEAQ (reference sequence). J lost 9 bases, V lost 5 bases, and 15 bases had no gene match. The CDR3 here is CASSLATGSGRAGEQFF. The CDR3 region has the DNA TGTGCCAGCAGCCTGGCGACGGGTAGCGGGAGGGCCGGTGAGCAGTTCTTC. Complete variable domain (other parts from reference TRBV7-9 and TRBJ2-1): DTGVSQNPRHKITKRGQNVTFRCDPISEHNRLYWYRQTLGQGPEFLTYFQNEAQLEKSRLLSDRFSAERPKGSFSTLEIQRTEQGDSAMYLCASSLATGSGRAGEQFFGPGTRLTVL.